This TCR beta chain was sequenced during a study of immune characterization of retroperitoneal liposarcoma. This clonotype has just a few counts. TCRdb reprocessed the PCR reads with MiXCR, giving one entry per CDR3 protein. The sample records about 10,000 distinct CDR3 sequences, about 20% being singletons. Sequencing input: blood. The receptor comes from a female donor with retroperitoneal liposarcoma.

CDR3 protein: CASSEMDEDSGNTIYF. For the CDR3, the DNA is TGTGCCAGCAGTGAAATGGACGAAGACTCTGGAAACACCATATATTTT. The gene calls are TRBV6-4 and TRBJ1-3; D gene uncertain. Trimming took 3 bases from V and 0 from J, leaving 12 bases between them. CDR1 MRHNA and CDR2 SNTAGT come from the germline V gene. This CDR3 is built from 16 residues.